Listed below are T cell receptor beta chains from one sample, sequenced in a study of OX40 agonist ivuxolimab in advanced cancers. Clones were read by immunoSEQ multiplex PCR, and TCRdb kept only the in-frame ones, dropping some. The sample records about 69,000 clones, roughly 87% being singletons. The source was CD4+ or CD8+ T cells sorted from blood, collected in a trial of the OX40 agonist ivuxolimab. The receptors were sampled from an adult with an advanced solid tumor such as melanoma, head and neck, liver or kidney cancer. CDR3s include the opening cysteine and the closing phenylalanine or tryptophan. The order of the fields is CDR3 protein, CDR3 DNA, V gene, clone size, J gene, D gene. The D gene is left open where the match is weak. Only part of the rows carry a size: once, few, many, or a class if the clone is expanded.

cdr3_aa: CASSADRSSYNEQFF
cdr3_nt: TGTGCCAGCAGCGCAGACAGGAGCTCCTACAATGAGCAGTTCTTC
v_call: TRBV9
clone_size: .
j_call: TRBJ2-1
d_call: .

cdr3_aa: CASTGAFNEKLFF
cdr3_nt: TGTGCCAGCACAGGGGCGTTTAATGAAAAACTGTTTTTT
v_call: TRBV19
clone_size: .
j_call: TRBJ1-4
d_call: TRBD1

cdr3_aa: CASSLDPGPLHF
cdr3_nt: TGTGCCAGCAGCTTAGACCCGGGACCCCTCCACTTT
v_call: TRBV7-9
clone_size: .
j_call: TRBJ1-6
d_call: .

cdr3_aa: CASFMRQDSNQPQHF
cdr3_nt: TGTGCCAGTTTTATGCGGCAAGATAGCAATCAGCCCCAGCATTTT
v_call: TRBV28
clone_size: .
j_call: TRBJ1-5
d_call: .

cdr3_aa: CASRGPRERTQYF
cdr3_nt: TGTGCCAGCAGGGGCCCGAGGGAACGGACCCAGTACTTC
v_call: TRBV6-5
clone_size: .
j_call: TRBJ2-5
d_call: .

cdr3_aa: CASSLLRTGFWNEQFF
cdr3_nt: TGTGCCAGCAGTCTTCTCCGAACAGGGTTTTGGAATGAGCAGTTCTTC
v_call: TRBV2
clone_size: .
j_call: TRBJ2-1
d_call: .

cdr3_aa: CASSSLAGGRADTQYF
cdr3_nt: TGTGCCAGCAGCTCCCTAGCGGGAGGGCGGGCAGATACGCAGTATTTT
v_call: TRBV11-3
clone_size: few
j_call: TRBJ2-3
d_call: TRBD2

cdr3_aa: CASSLEVGTEAFF
cdr3_nt: TGTGCCAGCTCACTGGAGGTTGGAACTGAAGCTTTCTTT
v_call: TRBV18
clone_size: .
j_call: TRBJ1-1
d_call: .

cdr3_aa: CASSERAGGWSPLHF
cdr3_nt: TGTGCCAGCAGTGAGAGGGCAGGGGGCTGGTCACCCCTCCACTTT
v_call: TRBV2
clone_size: .
j_call: TRBJ1-6
d_call: TRBD1

cdr3_aa: CATELRQGAPQPQHF
cdr3_nt: TGTGCCACCGAACTTCGACAGGGGGCCCCTCAGCCCCAGCATTTT
v_call: TRBV6-5
clone_size: .
j_call: TRBJ1-5
d_call: TRBD1

cdr3_aa: CASSYPDRGGLETQYF
cdr3_nt: TGTGCCAGCAGTTACCCGGACAGGGGTGGGTTAGAGACCCAGTACTTC
v_call: TRBV6-6
clone_size: .
j_call: TRBJ2-5
d_call: TRBD1

cdr3_aa: CASSYSPQGDEKLFF
cdr3_nt: TGTGCCAGCAGTTACTCCCCACAAGGGGATGAAAAACTGTTTTTT
v_call: TRBV6-5
clone_size: .
j_call: TRBJ1-4
d_call: .

cdr3_aa: CASSWPGTTLGGYTF
cdr3_nt: TGTGCCAGCAGCTGGCCAGGGACGACTCTCGGCGGCTACACCTTC
v_call: TRBV5-4
clone_size: medium-sized
j_call: TRBJ1-2
d_call: .

cdr3_aa: CAISEVRGGDEQFF
cdr3_nt: TGTGCCATCAGTGAGGTGAGGGGAGGGGATGAGCAGTTCTTC
v_call: TRBV10-3
clone_size: .
j_call: TRBJ2-1
d_call: TRBD2

cdr3_aa: CASGTDSNQPQHF
cdr3_nt: TGTGCCAGCGGGACAGACAGCAATCAGCCCCAGCATTTT
v_call: TRBV6-5
clone_size: once
j_call: TRBJ1-5
d_call: TRBD1

cdr3_aa: CASSQDGTRGYF
cdr3_nt: TGTGCCAGCAGCCAAGATGGGACGAGGGGCTACTTC
v_call: TRBV14
clone_size: .
j_call: TRBJ2-5
d_call: .

cdr3_aa: CASGRESRFSSPLHF
cdr3_nt: TGTGCCAGCGGACGAGAGAGTAGGTTCAGCTCACCCCTCCACTTT
v_call: TRBV2
clone_size: .
j_call: TRBJ1-6
d_call: .

cdr3_aa: CASSLAGVNTEAFF
cdr3_nt: TGTGCCAGCAGCTTAGCGGGGGTTAACACTGAAGCTTTCTTT
v_call: TRBV7-9
clone_size: .
j_call: TRBJ1-1
d_call: .

cdr3_aa: CASGHQRQGTDTQYF
cdr3_nt: TGTGCCAGCGGACACCAGCGGCAGGGGACAGATACGCAGTATTTT
v_call: TRBV6-5
clone_size: .
j_call: TRBJ2-3
d_call: .

cdr3_aa: CASYGASQGNYGYTF
cdr3_nt: TGTGCCAGCTACGGTGCCTCTCAGGGGAACTATGGCTACACCTTC
v_call: TRBV2
clone_size: .
j_call: TRBJ1-2
d_call: .

cdr3_aa: CASSLVVGNSGYTF
cdr3_nt: TGTGCCAGCAGTTTGGTGGTAGGGAATAGTGGCTACACCTTC
v_call: TRBV28
clone_size: .
j_call: TRBJ1-2
d_call: .

cdr3_aa: CASSYYRAEAFF
cdr3_nt: TGTGCCAGCAGCTATTACAGGGCTGAAGCTTTCTTT
v_call: TRBV28
clone_size: few
j_call: TRBJ1-1
d_call: .

cdr3_aa: CASSLGEGTEQYF
cdr3_nt: TGCGCCAGCAGCTTGGGGGAGGGAACCGAGCAGTACTTC
v_call: TRBV5-1
clone_size: .
j_call: TRBJ2-7
d_call: TRBD2

cdr3_aa: CASSQDKGWAAHEQFF
cdr3_nt: TGTGCCAGCAGCCAAGATAAGGGCTGGGCGGCACATGAGCAGTTCTTC
v_call: TRBV14
clone_size: .
j_call: TRBJ2-1
d_call: .

cdr3_aa: CASSLGRGTQYF
cdr3_nt: TGCGCCAGCAGCTTAGGACGGGGGACGCAGTATTTT
v_call: TRBV5-1
clone_size: medium-sized
j_call: TRBJ2-3
d_call: .

cdr3_aa: CASSLEGGGLYEQYF
cdr3_nt: TGCGCCAGCAGCTTGGAAGGTGGCGGGCTCTACGAGCAGTACTTC
v_call: TRBV5-1
clone_size: once
j_call: TRBJ2-7
d_call: .

cdr3_aa: CASSSPKGGRDNEQFF
cdr3_nt: TGTGCCAGCAGCTCCCCGAAGGGCGGGCGAGACAATGAGCAGTTCTTC
v_call: TRBV7-9
clone_size: .
j_call: TRBJ2-1
d_call: .

cdr3_aa: CASGLKGTPPDTQYF
cdr3_nt: TGTGCTAGTGGTTTGAAGGGAACGCCCCCAGATACGCAGTATTTT
v_call: TRBV12-5
clone_size: .
j_call: TRBJ2-3
d_call: .

cdr3_aa: CASSSPPGLGTGDYGYTF
cdr3_nt: TGTGCCAGCAGCTCCCCCCCAGGACTCGGTACCGGGGACTATGGCTACACCTTC
v_call: TRBV28
clone_size: .
j_call: TRBJ1-2
d_call: .

cdr3_aa: CASSSAGLNTEAFF
cdr3_nt: TGTGCCAGCAGCTCAGCGGGACTGAACACTGAAGCTTTCTTT
v_call: TRBV11-2
clone_size: .
j_call: TRBJ1-1
d_call: .

cdr3_aa: CASKDGGRGEQYF
cdr3_nt: TGTGCCAGCAAGGACGGGGGCCGCGGCGAGCAGTACTTC
v_call: TRBV11-2
clone_size: .
j_call: TRBJ2-7
d_call: .

cdr3_aa: CASSATGTSGNTIYF
cdr3_nt: TGTGCCAGCAGCGCAACAGGCACCTCTGGAAACACCATATATTTT
v_call: TRBV11-2
clone_size: .
j_call: TRBJ1-3
d_call: .

cdr3_aa: CASSLALAGGITDTQYF
cdr3_nt: TGCGCCAGCAGCTTGGCCCTAGCGGGGGGGATCACAGATACGCAGTATTTT
v_call: TRBV5-1
clone_size: .
j_call: TRBJ2-3
d_call: TRBD2

cdr3_aa: CASTTTSGGEQYF
cdr3_nt: TGTGCCAGCACGACCACTTCGGGAGGCGAGCAGTACTTC
v_call: TRBV5-4
clone_size: .
j_call: TRBJ2-7
d_call: TRBD2

cdr3_aa: CASSSGLGSETQYF
cdr3_nt: TGTGCCAGCAGCTCCGGATTGGGGTCGGAGACCCAGTACTTC
v_call: TRBV7-9
clone_size: once
j_call: TRBJ2-5
d_call: .

cdr3_aa: CASRPGQVLNTEAFF
cdr3_nt: TGTGCCAGCAGACCAGGACAGGTTCTGAACACTGAAGCTTTCTTT
v_call: TRBV6-1
clone_size: .
j_call: TRBJ1-1
d_call: TRBD1

cdr3_aa: CAWSDIQGSNQPQHF
cdr3_nt: TGTGCCTGGAGTGACATACAGGGTAGCAATCAGCCCCAGCATTTT
v_call: TRBV30
clone_size: few
j_call: TRBJ1-5
d_call: .

cdr3_aa: CASSTPFTGELFF
cdr3_nt: TGTGCCAGTAGTACTCCCTTCACCGGGGAGCTGTTTTTT
v_call: TRBV19
clone_size: .
j_call: TRBJ2-2
d_call: .

cdr3_aa: CASSFRRTDSVRVGTQYF
cdr3_nt: TGTGCCAGCAGCTTTAGGCGGACGGACAGTGTTCGTGTCGGGACCCAGTACTTC
v_call: TRBV7-2
clone_size: .
j_call: TRBJ2-5
d_call: .

cdr3_aa: CASSRDGNTEAFF
cdr3_nt: TGTGCCAGCAGCCGGGACGGGAACACTGAAGCTTTCTTT
v_call: TRBV28
clone_size: .
j_call: TRBJ1-1
d_call: .

cdr3_aa: CASSQEALMEQYF
cdr3_nt: TGCGCCAGCAGCCAAGAGGCCCTGATGGAGCAGTACTTC
v_call: TRBV4-1
clone_size: .
j_call: TRBJ2-7
d_call: .

cdr3_aa: CASSFGDRPTMNTEAFF
cdr3_nt: TGCGCCAGCAGCTTTGGCGACAGGCCTACTATGAACACTGAAGCTTTCTTT
v_call: TRBV5-1
clone_size: .
j_call: TRBJ1-1
d_call: .

cdr3_aa: CASSAPRTSGETDTQYF
cdr3_nt: TGTGCCAGCAGTGCCCCCCGGACTAGCGGGGAGACAGATACGCAGTATTTT
v_call: TRBV6-1
clone_size: few
j_call: TRBJ2-3
d_call: TRBD2